This T cell receptor (beta chain) was found in a study of CD8 T cells in acute hepatitis C reinfection. Data came from immunoSEQ multiplex PCR; TCRdb stores just in-frame clones and leaves some out. The sample lists some 4,000 clones; around 41% were seen once. Trimming stripped 4 bases from V and 5 bases from J, with 17 bases between. CDR1 LGHNA and CDR2 YNFKEQ come from the germline V gene. This CDR3 spans 16 amino acids. The time point was: acute HCV infection, within 168 days of estimated infection date. Sequencing of hepatitis C virus-specific cells was done ex vivo rather than after in vitro expansion. Findings and caveats of the study: Preferential TRBV04 and TRBV06 usage appeared in all groups and was not explained by the naive pool.

This sample comprised HCV NS3-1073 tetramer-sorted CD8+ T cells from PBMCs, obtained during acute infection. The receptor's source is a man aged 25-45 years with chronic hepatitis C. The chain has TRBV4-2 and TRBJ2-2; D might be TRBD2 (7 bases). CDR3: CASSPEVRGGTGELFF. CDR3 nucleotides: TGTGCCAGCAGCCCAGAAGTGAGGGGGGGTACCGGGGAGCTGTTTTTT.